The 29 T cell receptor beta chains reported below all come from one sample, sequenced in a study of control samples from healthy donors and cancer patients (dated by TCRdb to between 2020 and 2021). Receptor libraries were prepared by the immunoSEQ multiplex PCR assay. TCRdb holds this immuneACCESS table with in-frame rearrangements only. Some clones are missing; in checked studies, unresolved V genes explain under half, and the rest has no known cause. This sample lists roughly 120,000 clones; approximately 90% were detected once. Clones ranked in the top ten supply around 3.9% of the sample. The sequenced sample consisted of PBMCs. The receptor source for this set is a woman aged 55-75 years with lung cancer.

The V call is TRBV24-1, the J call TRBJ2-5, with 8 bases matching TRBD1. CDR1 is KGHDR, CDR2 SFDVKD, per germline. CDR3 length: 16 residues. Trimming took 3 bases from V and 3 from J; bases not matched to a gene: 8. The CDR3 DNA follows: TGTGCCACCAGTGATCCCTCGAAACAGGGGGAAGAGACCCAGTACTTC. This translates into CATSDPSKQGEETQYF.

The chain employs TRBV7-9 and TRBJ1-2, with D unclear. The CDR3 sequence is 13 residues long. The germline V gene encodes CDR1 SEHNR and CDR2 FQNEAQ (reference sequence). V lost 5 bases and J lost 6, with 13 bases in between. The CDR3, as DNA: TGTGCCAGCAGCCCCTCTGAATCTAATGGCTACACCTTC. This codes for CASSPSESNGYTF.

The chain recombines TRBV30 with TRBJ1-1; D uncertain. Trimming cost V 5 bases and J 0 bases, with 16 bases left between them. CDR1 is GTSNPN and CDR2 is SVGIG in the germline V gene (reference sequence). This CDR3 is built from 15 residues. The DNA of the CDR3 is TGTGCCTGGGTCCATACGTCCGACATGAACACTGAAGCTTTCTTT. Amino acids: CAWVHTSDMNTEAFF.

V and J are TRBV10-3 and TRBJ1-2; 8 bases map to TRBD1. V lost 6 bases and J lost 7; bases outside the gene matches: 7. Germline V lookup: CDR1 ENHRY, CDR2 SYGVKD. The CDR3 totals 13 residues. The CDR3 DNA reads TGTGCCATCAGACTGCAGGGGGCTGGTGGCTACACCTTC. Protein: CAIRLQGAGGYTF.

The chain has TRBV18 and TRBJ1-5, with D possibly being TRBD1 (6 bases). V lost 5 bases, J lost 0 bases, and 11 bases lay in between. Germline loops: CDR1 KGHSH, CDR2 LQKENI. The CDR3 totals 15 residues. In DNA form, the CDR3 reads TGTGCCAGCTCAAACCAGACAGGTAGCAATCAGCCCCAGCATTTT. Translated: CASSNQTGSNQPQHF.

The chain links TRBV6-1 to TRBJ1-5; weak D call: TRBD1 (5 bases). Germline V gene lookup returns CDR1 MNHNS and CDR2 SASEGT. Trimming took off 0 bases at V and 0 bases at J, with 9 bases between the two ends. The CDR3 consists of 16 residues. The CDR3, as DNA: TGTGCCAGCAGTGAAGCGTGGACACTTAGCAATCAGCCCCAGCATTTT. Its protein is CASSEAWTLSNQPQHF.

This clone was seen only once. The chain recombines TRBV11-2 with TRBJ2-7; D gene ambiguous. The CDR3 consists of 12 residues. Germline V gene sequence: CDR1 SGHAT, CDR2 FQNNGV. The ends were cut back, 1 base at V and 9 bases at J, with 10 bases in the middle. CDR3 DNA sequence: TGTGCCAGCAGCTTAGTCGATACAAGGCAGTACTTC. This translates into CASSLVDTRQYF.

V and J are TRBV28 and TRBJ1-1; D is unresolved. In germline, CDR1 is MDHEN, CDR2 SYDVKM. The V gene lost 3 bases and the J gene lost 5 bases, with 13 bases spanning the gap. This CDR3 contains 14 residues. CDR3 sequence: CASSLRGMRTEAFF. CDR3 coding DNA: TGTGCCAGCAGTTTGCGGGGAATGAGGACTGAAGCTTTCTTT.

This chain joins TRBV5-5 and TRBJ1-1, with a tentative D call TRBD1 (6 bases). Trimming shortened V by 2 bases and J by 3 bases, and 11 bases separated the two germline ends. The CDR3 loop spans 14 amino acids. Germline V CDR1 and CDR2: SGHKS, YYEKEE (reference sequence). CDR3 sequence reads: CASSLSRGYTEAFF. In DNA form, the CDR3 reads TGTGCCAGCAGCTTATCCAGGGGCTACACTGAAGCTTTCTTT.

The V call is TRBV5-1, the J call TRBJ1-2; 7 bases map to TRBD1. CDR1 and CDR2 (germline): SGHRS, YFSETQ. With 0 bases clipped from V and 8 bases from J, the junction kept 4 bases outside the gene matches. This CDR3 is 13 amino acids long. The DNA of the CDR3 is TGCGCCAGCAGCTTGGAGGGGGCATGGGGCTACACCTTC. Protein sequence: CASSLEGAWGYTF.

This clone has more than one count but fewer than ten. The DNA of the CDR3 is TGTGCCAGCAGTTTATCCCGGGGAGACAATGAGCAGTTCTTC. Protein product: CASSLSRGDNEQFF. The V gene is TRBV27, the J gene TRBJ2-1; a weak D match, TRBD2 (5 bases). CDR1 is MNHEY and CDR2 is SMNVEV in the germline V gene (reference sequence). Trimming pared 0 bases from V and 5 bases from J, leaving 8 bases between. CDR3 length equals 14 residues.

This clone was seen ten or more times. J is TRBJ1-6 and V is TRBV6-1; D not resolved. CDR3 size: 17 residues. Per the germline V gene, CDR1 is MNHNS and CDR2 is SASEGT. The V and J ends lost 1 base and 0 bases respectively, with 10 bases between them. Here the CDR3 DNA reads TGTGCCAGCAGTGAAGTTGGCGGTAGCTCCTATAATTCACCCCTCCACTTT. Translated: CASSEVGGSSYNSPLHF.

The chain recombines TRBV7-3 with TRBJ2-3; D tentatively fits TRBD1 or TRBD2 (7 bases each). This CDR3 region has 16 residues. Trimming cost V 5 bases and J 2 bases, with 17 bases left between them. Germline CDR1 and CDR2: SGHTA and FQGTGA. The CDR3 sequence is CASSPRGREITDTQYF. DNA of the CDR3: TGTGCCAGCAGCCCGAGGGGGCGGGAGATCACAGATACGCAGTATTTT.

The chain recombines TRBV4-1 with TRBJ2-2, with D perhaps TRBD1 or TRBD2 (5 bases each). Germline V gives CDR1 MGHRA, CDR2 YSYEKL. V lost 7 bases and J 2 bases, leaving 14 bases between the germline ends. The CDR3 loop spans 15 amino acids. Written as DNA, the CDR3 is TGCGCCAGCAAGATCGGGACCCCCAACACCGGGGAGCTGTTTTTT. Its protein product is CASKIGTPNTGELFF.

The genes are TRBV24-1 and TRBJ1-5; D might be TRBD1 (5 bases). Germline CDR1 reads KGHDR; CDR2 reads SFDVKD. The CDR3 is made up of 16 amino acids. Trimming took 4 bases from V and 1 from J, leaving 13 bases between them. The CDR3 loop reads CATSDATRGSNQPQHF. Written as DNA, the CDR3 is TGTGCCACCAGTGACGCTACGAGGGGAAGCAATCAGCCCCAGCATTTT.

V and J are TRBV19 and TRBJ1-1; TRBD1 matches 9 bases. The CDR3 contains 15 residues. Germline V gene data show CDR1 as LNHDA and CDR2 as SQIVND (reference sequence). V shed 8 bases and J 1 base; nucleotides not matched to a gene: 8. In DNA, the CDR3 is TGTGCCAGTCTACAGGGGGCTAATTGGAACACTGAAGCTTTCTTT. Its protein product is CASLQGANWNTEAFF. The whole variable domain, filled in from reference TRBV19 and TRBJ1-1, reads DGGITQSPKYLFRKEGQNVTLSCEQNLNHDAMYWYRQDPGQGLRLIYYSQIVNDFQKGDIAEGYSVSREKKESFPLTVTSAQKNPTAFYLCASLQGANWNTEAFFGQGTRLTVV.

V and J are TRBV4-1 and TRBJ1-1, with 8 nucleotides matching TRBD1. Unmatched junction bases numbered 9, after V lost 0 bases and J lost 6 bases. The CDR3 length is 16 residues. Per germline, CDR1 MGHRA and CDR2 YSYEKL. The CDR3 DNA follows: TGCGCCAGCAGCCAAGAGCGGTACAGGGGGAGGGCTGAAGCTTTCTTT. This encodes CASSQERYRGRAEAFF.

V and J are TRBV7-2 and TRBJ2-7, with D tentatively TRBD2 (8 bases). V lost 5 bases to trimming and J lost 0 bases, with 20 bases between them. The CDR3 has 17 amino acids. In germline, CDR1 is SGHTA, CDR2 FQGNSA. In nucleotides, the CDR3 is TGTGCCAGCAGCCGGGAGGGGGCTCCTTACCACTCCTACGAGCAGTACTTC. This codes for CASSREGAPYHSYEQYF.

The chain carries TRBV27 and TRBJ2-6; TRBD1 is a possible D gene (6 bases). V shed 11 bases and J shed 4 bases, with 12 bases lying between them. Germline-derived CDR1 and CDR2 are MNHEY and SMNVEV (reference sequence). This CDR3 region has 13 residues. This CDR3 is CASLGAGANVLTF. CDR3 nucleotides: TGTGCCTCCCTGGGGGCCGGGGCCAACGTCCTGACTTTC. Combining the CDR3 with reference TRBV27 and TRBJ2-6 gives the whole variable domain EAQVTQNPRYLITVTGKKLTVTCSQNMNHEYMSWYRQDPGLGLRQIYYSMNVEVTDKGDVPEGYKVSRKEKRNFPLILESPSPNQTSLYFCASLGAGANVLTFGAGSRLTVL.

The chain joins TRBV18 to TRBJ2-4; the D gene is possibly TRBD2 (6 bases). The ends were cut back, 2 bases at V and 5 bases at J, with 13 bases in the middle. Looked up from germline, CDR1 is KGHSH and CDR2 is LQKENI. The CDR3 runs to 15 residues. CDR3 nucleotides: TGTGCCAGCTCACCAATGAGGGGAGGCGAAAACATTCAGTACTTC. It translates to CASSPMRGGENIQYF.

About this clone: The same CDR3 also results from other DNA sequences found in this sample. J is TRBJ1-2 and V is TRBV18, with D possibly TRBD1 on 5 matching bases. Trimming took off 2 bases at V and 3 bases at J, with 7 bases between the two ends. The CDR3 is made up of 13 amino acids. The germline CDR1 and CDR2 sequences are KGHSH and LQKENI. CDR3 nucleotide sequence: TGTGCCAGCTCACCAGGAGGGGACTATGGCTACACCTTC. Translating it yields CASSPGGDYGYTF.

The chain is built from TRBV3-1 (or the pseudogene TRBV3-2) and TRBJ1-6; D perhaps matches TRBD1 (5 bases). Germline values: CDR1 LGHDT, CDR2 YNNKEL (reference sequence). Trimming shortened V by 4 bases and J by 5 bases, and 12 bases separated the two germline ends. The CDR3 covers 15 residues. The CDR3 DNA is TGTGCCAGCAGCCGGTTCGGAGGGGATAATTCACCCCTCCACTTT. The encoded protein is CASSRFGGDNSPLHF.

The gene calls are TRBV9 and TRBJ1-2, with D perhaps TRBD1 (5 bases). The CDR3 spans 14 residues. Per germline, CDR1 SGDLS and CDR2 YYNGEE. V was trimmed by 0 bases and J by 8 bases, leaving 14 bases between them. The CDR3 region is CASSVARSQGGYTF. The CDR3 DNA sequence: TGTGCCAGCAGCGTAGCCCGTTCGCAGGGAGGCTACACCTTC.

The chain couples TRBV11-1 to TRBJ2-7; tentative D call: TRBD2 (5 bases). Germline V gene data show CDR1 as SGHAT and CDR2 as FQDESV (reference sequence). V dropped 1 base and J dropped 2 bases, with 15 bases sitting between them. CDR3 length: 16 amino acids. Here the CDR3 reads CASSLVASRGPYEQYF. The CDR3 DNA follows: TGTGCCAGCAGCTTAGTCGCGTCACGAGGGCCCTACGAGCAGTACTTC.

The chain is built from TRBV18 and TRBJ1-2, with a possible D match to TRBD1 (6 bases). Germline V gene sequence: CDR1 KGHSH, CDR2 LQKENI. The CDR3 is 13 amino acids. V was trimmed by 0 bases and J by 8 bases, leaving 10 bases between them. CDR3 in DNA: TGTGCCAGCTCACCACCGGGGGGGCACGGCTACACCTTC. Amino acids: CASSPPGGHGYTF.

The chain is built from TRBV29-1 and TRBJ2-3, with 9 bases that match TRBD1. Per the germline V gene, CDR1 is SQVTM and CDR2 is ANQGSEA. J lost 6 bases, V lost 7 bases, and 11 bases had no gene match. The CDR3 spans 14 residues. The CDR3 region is CSGGDRVLTDTQYF. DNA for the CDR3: TGCAGCGGGGGGGACAGGGTATTAACGGATACGCAGTATTTT.

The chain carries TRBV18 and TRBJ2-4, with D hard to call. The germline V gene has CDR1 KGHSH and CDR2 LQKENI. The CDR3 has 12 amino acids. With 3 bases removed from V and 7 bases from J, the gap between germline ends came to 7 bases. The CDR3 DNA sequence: TGTGCCAGCTCACCGGCGGCGAACATTCAGTACTTC. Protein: CASSPAANIQYF. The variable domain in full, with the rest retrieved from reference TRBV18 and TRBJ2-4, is NAGVMQNPRHLVRRRGQEARLRCSPMKGHSHVYWYRQLPEEGLKFMVYLQKENIIDESGMPKERFSAEFPKEGPSILRIQQVVRGDSAAYFCASSPAANIQYFGAGTRLSVL.

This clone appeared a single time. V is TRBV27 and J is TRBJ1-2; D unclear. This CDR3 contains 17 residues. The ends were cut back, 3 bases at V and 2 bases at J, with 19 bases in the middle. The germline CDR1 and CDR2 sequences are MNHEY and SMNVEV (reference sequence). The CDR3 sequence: CASSLSSRQTGNYGYTF. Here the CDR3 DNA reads TGTGCCAGCAGTTTGTCTAGCCGACAAACCGGGAACTATGGCTACACCTTC.

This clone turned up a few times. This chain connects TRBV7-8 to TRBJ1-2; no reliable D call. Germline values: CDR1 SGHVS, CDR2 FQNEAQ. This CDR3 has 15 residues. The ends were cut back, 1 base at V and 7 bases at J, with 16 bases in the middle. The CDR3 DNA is TGTGCCAGCAGCTTAGTTGATACACGAACTGGTGGCTACACCTTC. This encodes CASSLVDTRTGGYTF.